This T cell receptor (beta chain) derives from a study of monozygotic twins with inflammatory bowel disease. Total RNA amounting to 3,000 to 4,500 ng went into each TCR library. Reprocessing the 5' RACE reads, TCRdb reports a single entry for every CDR3 protein and omits DNA. This specimen shows around 99,000 distinct CDR3 sequences; the ten leading clones hold around 11%. Remarks on this clonotype: Its antigen is as yet unknown.

Study observations and caveats: There were differing immunosuppressive treatments, which may have added variability to patient repertoires. Relative to healthy twins, IBD patients had fewer clonotypes in common with others, a gap that was especially apparent with disease activity.

The CDR3 consists of 14 residues. Germline CDR1 and CDR2: LGHDT and YNNKEL (reference sequence). Source material: blood. The genes are TRBV3-1 and TRBJ1-5. The source of this sequence is a human donor with ulcerative colitis or Crohn's disease, or a healthy co-twin of an affected twin (not recorded which). CDR3 amino acids: CASSQLGSNQPQHF.